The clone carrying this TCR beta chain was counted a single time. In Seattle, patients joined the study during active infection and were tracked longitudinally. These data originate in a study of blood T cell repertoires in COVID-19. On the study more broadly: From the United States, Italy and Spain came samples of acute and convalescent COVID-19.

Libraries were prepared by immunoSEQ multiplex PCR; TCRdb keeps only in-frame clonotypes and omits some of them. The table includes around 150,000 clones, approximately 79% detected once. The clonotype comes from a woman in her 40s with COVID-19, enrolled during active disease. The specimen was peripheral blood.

The CDR3, as DNA: TGTGCCAGCAGTTATAGTGTTGGTCCTACTGAAGCTTTCTTT. It yields the protein CASSYSVGPTEAFF. The rearrangement links TRBV6-5 to TRBJ1-1; no definite D call. The CDR3 has 14 amino acids. The germline V gene has CDR1 MNHEY and CDR2 SVGAGI. V was cut by 3 bases and J by 5 bases, with 13 bases left in between.